This section outlines one T cell receptor beta chain sequence together with its context. Its antigen remains unidentified. This sample was included in a study of T-cell memory formation after mild COVID-19. Whole-study results and caveats: A second wave of clones peaked on day 37, and their SARS-CoV-2 specificity went unconfirmed. Clones that contracted clustered mainly in CM and EM if CD4+ and in EMRA if CD8+.

TCRdb reprocessed the 5' RACE reads via MiXCR and lists one record per CDR3 protein. The sample carries 300,000 to 400,000 distinct CDR3 sequences, 20% to 25% recorded once. The CDR3 spans 13 residues. V shed 3 bases and J 11 bases; nucleotides not matched to a gene: 4. The receptor comes from an adult woman who had mild COVID-19 (a few samples of this study predate the infection). Cell type and time point are not known. The chain uses TRBV12-3 or TRBV12-4 and TRBJ1-1, with 12 positions matching TRBD1. Sequencing input: PBMCs or a T cell subset sorted from them (not recorded which). CDR3 DNA: TGTGCCAGCAGTTTCGGGACAGGGGGCGAGGCTTTCTTT. Its translation is CASSFGTGGEAFF.